The 31 T cell receptor beta chains reported below all come from one sample, sequenced in a study of blood T cell repertoires in COVID-19. Produced via immunoSEQ multiplex PCR; TCRdb's table is partial and in-frame only. The sample includes approximately 190,000 clones, roughly 86% seen only once; the top ten take around 23%. The specimen was PBMCs or T cells enriched from blood (not recorded which). The receptors shown here come from a woman in her thirties or forties in a cohort exposed to, infected with or recovered from COVID-19 (not recorded which).

The V call is TRBV3-1 (or the pseudogene TRBV3-2), the J call TRBJ1-4, with 8 positions matching TRBD1. This CDR3 has 20 residues. V shed 5 bases, J shed 8 bases, and the junction held 25 bases outside the gene matches. The germline V gene encodes CDR1 LGHDT and CDR2 YNNKEL (reference sequence). This CDR3 reads CASSERTGRFFQTLGEKLFF. CDR3 nucleotides: TGTGCCAGCAGCGAGCGGACAGGGCGTTTTTTTCAGACTTTGGGCGAAAAACTGTTTTTT.

The chain couples TRBV27 to TRBJ2-7, with TRBD2 identical over 8 bases. Germline V gene sequence: CDR1 MNHEY, CDR2 SMNVEV (reference sequence). The CDR3 runs to 13 residues. V dropped 3 bases and J dropped 3; count of bases not matched to a gene: 1. DNA for the CDR3: TGTGCCAGCAGTTTCGGGACTAGCTACGAGCAGTACTTC. The encoded protein is CASSFGTSYEQYF.

This clone was seen more than once but under ten times. The V gene is TRBV4-1, the J gene TRBJ1-2, with 10 bases identical to TRBD1. Trimming at V came to 4 bases and at J to 5 bases, leaving 4 bases not matched to a gene. Germline CDR1 reads MGHRA; CDR2 reads YSYEKL. The CDR3 contains 14 residues. The CDR3 DNA follows: TGCGCCAGCAGCCCCGGGACAGGGGATTATGGCTACACCTTC. Its protein product is CASSPGTGDYGYTF.

The chain uses TRBV10-3 and TRBJ1-2; D uncertain. The CDR3 is 12 residues long. The germline gives CDR1 ENHRY, CDR2 SYGVKD. V lost 3 bases to trimming and J lost 8 bases, with 10 bases between them. This CDR3 is CAISDLKLGYTF. The CDR3 region has the DNA TGTGCCATCAGTGATCTTAAACTGGGCTACACCTTC.

The rearrangement joins TRBV6-5 to TRBJ1-1; TRBD1 agrees at 9 bases. This CDR3 has 13 amino acids. CDR1 is MNHEY, CDR2 SVGAGI, per germline. Unmatched junction bases numbered 4, after V lost 7 bases and J lost 4 bases. The CDR3 DNA reads as TGTGCCAGCACCGGGACAGGGCTCACTGAAGCTTTCTTT. Translation: CASTGTGLTEAFF.

The CDR3 coding sequence is TGTGCCAGTAGTATCAAGAGGAACACTGAAGCTTTCTTT. Amino acid sequence: CASSIKRNTEAFF. This chain links TRBV19 with TRBJ1-1, with D uncertain. The CDR3 has 13 residues. Germline assignment: CDR1 LNHDA and CDR2 SQIVND (reference sequence). V lost 3 bases to trimming and J lost 1 base, with 6 bases between them.

The chain links TRBV4-1 to TRBJ1-6; weak D call: TRBD1 (6 bases). CDR3 length equals 19 residues. Deletions cut 0 bases from V and 0 bases from J, with 15 bases between. Germline-derived CDR1 and CDR2 are MGHRA and YSYEKL. CDR3 amino acids: CASSQERGSPGSYNSPLHF. CDR3 nucleotide sequence: TGCGCCAGCAGCCAAGAAAGGGGGTCGCCCGGCTCCTATAATTCACCCCTCCACTTT.

The chain links TRBV3-1 (or the pseudogene TRBV3-2) to TRBJ1-1, with a tentative D call TRBD1 (5 bases). Deletions cut 5 bases from V and 4 bases from J, with 11 bases between. CDR3 length equals 13 residues. Per the germline V gene, CDR1 is LGHDT and CDR2 is YNNKEL (reference sequence). Here the CDR3 DNA reads TGTGCCAGCAGCGACAGCTACGGCACTGAAGCTTTCTTT. Amino acid sequence: CASSDSYGTEAFF.

The chain uses TRBV7-9 and TRBJ2-1; the match to TRBD2 covers 13 bases. Germline assignment: CDR1 SEHNR and CDR2 FQNEAQ (reference sequence). There are 16 residues in the CDR3. V lost 4 bases and J lost 3; bases outside the gene matches: 3. In DNA form, the CDR3 reads TGTGCCAGCAGCTCACGACTAGCGGGGGGCTACAATGAGCAGTTCTTC. Protein sequence: CASSSRLAGGYNEQFF.

The CDR3 DNA reads as TGTGCCAGCAGTTACTCGAGGGGGACTCAGCCCCAGCATTTT. It translates to CASSYSRGTQPQHF. V gene TRBV6-2 or TRBV6-3 combines with J gene TRBJ1-5; possibly TRBD1 for D (6 bases). Germline V gives CDR1 MNHEY, CDR2 SVGEGT. CDR3 length equals 14 residues. Trimming shortened V by 0 bases and J by 6 bases, and 9 bases separated the two germline ends.

V is TRBV7-9 and J is TRBJ2-3, with 11 nucleotides matching TRBD2. Germline CDR1 is SEHNR and CDR2 is FQNEAQ (reference sequence). J gave up 2 bases and V 0 bases, and 1 base lay outside the gene matches. CDR3 length equals 16 residues. The CDR3 region has the DNA TGTGCCAGCAGCTTAGCTAGCGGGGGGGCCACAGATACGCAGTATTTT. Its protein is CASSLASGGATDTQYF.

The chain employs TRBV3-1 (or the pseudogene TRBV3-2) and TRBJ2-7, with 7 bases that match TRBD1. The CDR3 totals 15 residues. V lost 0 bases, J lost 3 bases, and 5 bases stayed unmatched. Germline lookup yields CDR1 LGHDT and CDR2 YNNKEL (reference sequence). The CDR3: CASSQDQGTVYEQYF. CDR3 coding DNA: TGTGCCAGCAGCCAAGATCAGGGGACAGTCTACGAGCAGTACTTC.

The J gene is TRBJ1-1, the V gene TRBV19; D perhaps matches TRBD1 (5 bases). This CDR3 is 16 amino acids long. V lost 6 bases to trimming and J lost 5 bases, with 22 bases between them. The germline V gene has CDR1 LNHDA and CDR2 SQIVND (reference sequence). CDR3 amino acids: CASSPPSWQRGTEAFF. CDR3 bases: TGTGCCAGTAGCCCTCCCTCGTGGCAGCGGGGGACTGAAGCTTTCTTT.

The chain carries TRBV5-4 and TRBJ2-5, with D perhaps matching TRBD1 (6 bases). Germline values: CDR1 SGHNT, CDR2 YYREEE (reference sequence). The CDR3 covers 13 residues. Trimming shortened V by 4 bases and J by 3 bases, and 10 bases separated the two germline ends. The CDR3 region is CASSTRQEETQYF. The CDR3 DNA reads as TGTGCCAGCAGCACTCGACAGGAAGAGACCCAGTACTTC.

This clone is categorized as medium-sized (0.01 to 0.1%). The CDR3 DNA is TGTGCCAGCAGCCCGAAGAGACTAGACGAGCAGTACTTC. It encodes CASSPKRLDEQYF. The chain employs TRBV5-5 and TRBJ2-7; D may be TRBD2 (6 bases). Trimming stripped 4 bases from V and 5 bases from J, with 13 bases between. CDR3 size: 13 residues. Germline V lookup: CDR1 SGHKS, CDR2 YYEKEE (reference sequence).

This clone appeared a few times. This rearrangement joins TRBV9 to TRBJ1-6; TRBD1 aligns across 7 bases. The CDR3 length is 15 residues. V was pared by 0 bases and J by 9 bases, with 6 bases of the junction left unmatched. Per the germline V gene, CDR1 is SGDLS and CDR2 is YYNGEE. DNA for the CDR3: TGTGCCAGCAGCGTAGAGGGGACAGCGACTTCACCCCTCCACTTT. It encodes CASSVEGTATSPLHF.

The rearrangement links TRBV7-2 to TRBJ2-1, with 10 bases that match TRBD1. The ends lost 5 bases at V and 8 bases at J; junction bases unmatched: 6. The CDR3 totals 14 residues. CDR1 is SGHTA, CDR2 FQGNSA, per germline. The chain's CDR3 is CASSPGQGGDEQFF. Written as DNA, the CDR3 is TGTGCCAGCAGCCCTGGACAGGGGGGGGATGAGCAGTTCTTC.

The table lists this clone with a few counts. V usage is TRBV5-1 and J usage is TRBJ2-7; 10 positions agree with TRBD2. CDR1 and CDR2 (germline): SGHRS, YFSETQ. With V trimmed by 4 bases and J by 3 bases, 7 bases remained unmatched. The CDR3 extends over 15 amino acids. The CDR3 region is CASSETSGAYYEQYF. Here the CDR3 DNA reads TGCGCCAGCAGCGAAACTAGCGGGGCTTACTACGAGCAGTACTTC.

This clone was detected only once. This rearrangement joins TRBV28 to TRBJ2-1; no clear D gene. This CDR3 spans 13 amino acids. Germline V CDR1 and CDR2: MDHEN, SYDVKM. V was clipped by 5 bases and J by 3 bases, with 8 bases between them. In DNA, the CDR3 is TGTGCCAGCAGTCCCAACAGCTACAATGAGCAGTTCTTC. Its translation is CASSPNSYNEQFF.

The rearrangement links TRBV6-2 or TRBV6-3 to TRBJ2-7; D is uncertain. Germline CDR1 is MNHEY and CDR2 is SVGEGT. V dropped 2 bases and J dropped 4 bases, with 6 bases sitting between them. The CDR3 is 12 residues long. CDR3 coding DNA: TGTGCCAGCAGTTACCCCGAGTACGAGCAGTACTTC. It is translated as CASSYPEYEQYF.

The J gene is TRBJ2-1, the V gene TRBV6-5, with a weak D call TRBD2 (6 bases). This CDR3 spans 13 amino acids. V shed 7 bases and J shed 13 bases, with 20 bases lying between them. Germline V gene lookup returns CDR1 MNHEY and CDR2 SVGAGI. CDR3 sequence reads: CASIQVVGGSQFF. CDR3 DNA sequence: TGTGCCAGCATCCAAGTTGTTGGAGGGTCCCAGTTCTTC.

The chain combines TRBV7-9 with TRBJ1-2; 8 bases match TRBD1. The CDR3 totals 13 residues. Germline-derived CDR1 and CDR2 are SEHNR and FQNEAQ (reference sequence). Losses at the gene ends were 6 bases for V and 8 bases for J; bases not matched to a gene: 8. CDR3 sequence: CASSPQGARGYTF. CDR3 coding DNA: TGTGCCAGCAGTCCTCAGGGGGCGCGCGGCTACACCTTC.

A single count supports this clone. The V and J genes are TRBV15 and TRBJ1-4; the match to TRBD1 covers 9 bases. V shed 1 base, J shed 8 bases, and the junction held 5 bases outside the gene matches. Per germline, CDR1 LNHNV and CDR2 YYDKDF (reference sequence). The CDR3 has 15 amino acids. Written as DNA, the CDR3 is TGTGCCACCAGCAGAGGGGACAGGGAAGGAGAAAAACTGTTTTTT. The encoded protein is CATSRGDREGEKLFF.

The chain is built from TRBV6-2 or TRBV6-3 and TRBJ2-3; 9 nucleotides agree with TRBD2. In germline, CDR1 is MNHEY, CDR2 SVGEGT. J gave up 5 bases and V 0 bases, and 6 bases lay outside the gene matches. The CDR3 spans 16 residues. CDR3 residues: CASSYSASGVGDTQYF. As DNA, the CDR3 is TGTGCCAGCAGTTACTCGGCTAGCGGGGTGGGAGATACGCAGTATTTT.

V usage is TRBV7-9 and J usage is TRBJ2-2, with D possibly TRBD1 on 6 matching bases. Germline lookup yields CDR1 SEHNR and CDR2 FQNEAQ (reference sequence). This CDR3 has 14 amino acids. Trimming pared 2 bases from V and 6 bases from J, leaving 10 bases between. For the CDR3, the DNA is TGTGCCAGCAGCTTATTTCAGGGGCCCGGGGAGCTGTTTTTT. Encoded protein: CASSLFQGPGELFF.

The genes are TRBV11-2 and TRBJ1-2; D uncertain. Germline V gene data show CDR1 as SGHAT and CDR2 as FQNNGV. This CDR3 contains 18 residues. The V end was cut by 2 bases, the J end by 2 bases, with 21 bases between. In DNA form, the CDR3 reads TGTGCCAGCAGCTTATACCCGGCGGCTGCTGCATACAACTATGGCTACACCTTC. This sequence encodes CASSLYPAAAAYNYGYTF.

This clone was counted only a few times. The J gene is TRBJ1-1, the V gene TRBV14, with a weak D call TRBD1 (6 bases). Trimming stripped 5 bases from V and 4 bases from J, with 14 bases between. Germline CDR1 and CDR2: SGHDN and FVKESK. The CDR3 covers 14 residues. This chain's CDR3 is CASSLGGAGTEAFF. The CDR3 nucleotides read TGTGCCAGCAGCTTGGGGGGGGCTGGCACTGAAGCTTTCTTT.

The chain has TRBV23-1 and TRBJ2-3, with D maybe TRBD1 (5 bases). TRBV23-1 is given ORF status, its function remaining uncertain. Trimming left V 3 bases short and J 2 bases short, with 21 bases between. The CDR3 contains 18 residues. CDR3 sequence: CASSHSIYWVTDTDTQYF. In DNA, the CDR3 is TGCGCCAGCAGTCACAGCATTTATTGGGTGACAGACACAGATACGCAGTATTTT.

This chain links TRBV4-1 with TRBJ2-1, with TRBD2 identical over 8 bases. The CDR3 extends over 14 amino acids. V was clipped by 1 base and J by 7 bases; unmatched bases: 3. The germline gives CDR1 MGHRA, CDR2 YSYEKL. The CDR3 region is CASSQAPSGNEQFF. The CDR3, as DNA: TGCGCCAGCAGCCAAGCCCCTAGCGGGAATGAGCAGTTCTTC.

The sample holds a few counts of this clone. V gene TRBV2 combines with J gene TRBJ1-5, with a possible D match to TRBD1 (5 bases). The CDR3 has 13 residues. The V gene's germline CDR1 is SNHLY and CDR2 FYNNEI. The V and J ends lost 3 bases and 3 bases respectively, with 6 bases between them. CDR3 nucleotides: TGTGCCAGCAGTGACAGGGTCAATCAGCCCCAGCATTTT. As protein: CASSDRVNQPQHF.

The chain employs TRBV5-1 and TRBJ1-1; TRBD1 agrees at 7 bases. The V and J ends lost 3 bases and 0 bases, in that order; junction bases with no gene match: 14. CDR1 and CDR2 from the germline V gene are SGHRS and YFSETQ. The CDR3 length is 18 residues. The CDR3 loop reads CASSYAPIRTGMNTEAFF. CDR3 bases: TGCGCCAGCAGCTACGCCCCAATCCGGACAGGCATGAACACTGAAGCTTTCTTT.